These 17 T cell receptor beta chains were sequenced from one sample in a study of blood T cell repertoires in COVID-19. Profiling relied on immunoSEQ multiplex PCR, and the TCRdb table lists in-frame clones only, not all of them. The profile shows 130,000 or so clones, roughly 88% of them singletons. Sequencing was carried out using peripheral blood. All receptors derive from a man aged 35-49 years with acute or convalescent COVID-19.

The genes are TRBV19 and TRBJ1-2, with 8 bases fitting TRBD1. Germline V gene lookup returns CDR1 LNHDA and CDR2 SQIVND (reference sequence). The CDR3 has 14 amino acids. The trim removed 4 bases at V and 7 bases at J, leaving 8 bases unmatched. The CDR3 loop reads CASSKTTGEAGYTF. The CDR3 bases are TGTGCCAGTAGTAAAACGACAGGGGAGGCTGGCTACACCTTC. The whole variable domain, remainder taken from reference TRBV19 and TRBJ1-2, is DGGITQSPKYLFRKEGQNVTLSCEQNLNHDAMYWYRQDPGQGLRLIYYSQIVNDFQKGDIAEGYSVSREKKESFPLTVTSAQKNPTAFYLCASSKTTGEAGYTFGSGTRLTVV.

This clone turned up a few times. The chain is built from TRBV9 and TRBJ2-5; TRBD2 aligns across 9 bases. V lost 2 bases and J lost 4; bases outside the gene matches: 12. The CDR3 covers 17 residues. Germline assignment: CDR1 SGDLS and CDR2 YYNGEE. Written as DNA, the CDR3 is TGTGCCAGCAGCGTTGGCCTAGCGGGGAATTTTTTAGAGACCCAGTACTTC. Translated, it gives CASSVGLAGNFLETQYF.

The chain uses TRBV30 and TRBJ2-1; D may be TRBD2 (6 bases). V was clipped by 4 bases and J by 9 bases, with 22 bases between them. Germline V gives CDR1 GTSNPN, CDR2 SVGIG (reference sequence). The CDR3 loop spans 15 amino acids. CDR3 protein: CAWKAGTETLREQFF. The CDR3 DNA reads TGTGCCTGGAAGGCCGGGACTGAAACGTTGCGTGAGCAGTTCTTC.

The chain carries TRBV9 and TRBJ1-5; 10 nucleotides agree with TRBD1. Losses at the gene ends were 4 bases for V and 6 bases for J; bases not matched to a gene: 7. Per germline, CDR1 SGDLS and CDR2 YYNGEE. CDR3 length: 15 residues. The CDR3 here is CASSPGTGEGQPQHF. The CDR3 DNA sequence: TGTGCCAGCAGCCCTGGGACAGGGGAGGGTCAGCCCCAGCATTTT.

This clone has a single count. The CDR3 sequence is CASNLVTSRETQYF. Written as DNA, the CDR3 is TGTGCCAGCAACTTAGTGACTAGCCGGGAGACCCAGTACTTC. The V gene is TRBV5-5, the J gene TRBJ2-5; 7 bases are a match to TRBD2. This CDR3 comprises 14 residues. The germline V gene encodes CDR1 SGHKS and CDR2 YYEKEE (reference sequence). With 6 bases clipped from V and 5 bases from J, the junction kept 10 bases outside the gene matches. The full variable domain, in which reference TRBV5-5 and TRBJ2-5 provide the parts outside the CDR3, is DAGVTQSPTHLIKTRGQQVTLRCSPISGHKSVSWYQQVLGQGPQFIFQYYEKEERGRGNFPDRFSARQFPNYSSELNVNALLLGDSALYLCASNLVTSRETQYFGPGTRLLVL.

The CDR3 here is CAWSILGAPNQPQHF. CDR3 DNA: TGTGCCTGGAGTATCCTTGGGGCCCCCAATCAGCCCCAGCATTTT. The gene calls are TRBV30 and TRBJ1-5, with D maybe TRBD1 (5 bases). The germline gives CDR1 GTSNPN, CDR2 SVGIG (reference sequence). The CDR3 runs to 15 residues. Between the trimmed V and J ends, which lost 2 bases and 3 bases, there was a span of 14 bases.

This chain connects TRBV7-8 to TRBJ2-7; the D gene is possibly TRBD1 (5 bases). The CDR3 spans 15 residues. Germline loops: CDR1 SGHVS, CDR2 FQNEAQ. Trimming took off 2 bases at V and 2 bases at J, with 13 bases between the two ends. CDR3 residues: CASSLSLQGTYEQYF. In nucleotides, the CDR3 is TGTGCCAGCAGCTTATCCCTCCAGGGAACCTACGAGCAGTACTTC.

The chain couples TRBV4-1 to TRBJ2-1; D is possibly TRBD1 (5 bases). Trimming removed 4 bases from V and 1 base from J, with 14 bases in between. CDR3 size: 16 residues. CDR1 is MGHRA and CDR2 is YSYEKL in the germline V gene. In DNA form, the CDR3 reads TGCGCCAGCAGCCGTGTGGACATTTTATCCTACAATGAGCAGTTCTTC. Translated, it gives CASSRVDILSYNEQFF.

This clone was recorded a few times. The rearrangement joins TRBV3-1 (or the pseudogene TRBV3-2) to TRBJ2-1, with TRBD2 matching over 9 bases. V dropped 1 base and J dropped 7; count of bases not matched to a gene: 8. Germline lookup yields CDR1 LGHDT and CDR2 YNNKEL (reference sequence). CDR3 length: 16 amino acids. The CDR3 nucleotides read TGTGCCAGCAGCCAAGTGGGCGGGAGGGCCGAGAATGAGCAGTTCTTC. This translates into CASSQVGGRAENEQFF.

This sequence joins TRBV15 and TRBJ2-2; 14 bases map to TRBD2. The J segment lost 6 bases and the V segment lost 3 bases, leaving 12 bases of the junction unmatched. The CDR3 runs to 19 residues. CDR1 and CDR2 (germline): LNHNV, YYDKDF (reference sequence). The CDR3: CATSRPSGLAGVGAGELFF. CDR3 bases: TGTGCCACCAGCAGGCCCTCGGGACTAGCGGGAGTGGGGGCCGGGGAGCTGTTTTTT. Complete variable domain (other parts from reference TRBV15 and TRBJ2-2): DAMVIQNPRYQVTQFGKPVTLSCSQTLNHNVMYWYQQKSSQAPKLLFHYYDKDFNNEADTPDNFQSRRPNTSFCFLDIRSPGLGDTAMYLCATSRPSGLAGVGAGELFFGEGSRLTVL.

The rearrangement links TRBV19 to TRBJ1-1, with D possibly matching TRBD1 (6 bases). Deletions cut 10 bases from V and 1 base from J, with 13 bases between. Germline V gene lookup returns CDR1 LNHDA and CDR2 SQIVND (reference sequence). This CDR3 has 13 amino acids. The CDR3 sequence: CATQGYPNTEAFF. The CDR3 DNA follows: TGTGCCACCCAGGGGTATCCGAACACTGAAGCTTTCTTT.

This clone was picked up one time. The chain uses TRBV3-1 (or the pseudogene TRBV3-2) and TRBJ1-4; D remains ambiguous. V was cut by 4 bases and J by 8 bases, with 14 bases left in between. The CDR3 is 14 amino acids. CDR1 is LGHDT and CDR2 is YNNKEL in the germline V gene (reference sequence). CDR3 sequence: CASSPRVRGEKLFF. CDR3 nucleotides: TGTGCCAGCAGCCCGAGGGTCCGTGGGGAAAAACTGTTTTTT.

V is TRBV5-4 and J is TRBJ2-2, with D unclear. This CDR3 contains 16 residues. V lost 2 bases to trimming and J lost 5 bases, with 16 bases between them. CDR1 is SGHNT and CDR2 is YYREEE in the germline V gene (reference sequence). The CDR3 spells CASSFRSGPATGELFF. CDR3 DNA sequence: TGTGCCAGCAGCTTCCGATCTGGGCCCGCAACCGGGGAGCTGTTTTTT.

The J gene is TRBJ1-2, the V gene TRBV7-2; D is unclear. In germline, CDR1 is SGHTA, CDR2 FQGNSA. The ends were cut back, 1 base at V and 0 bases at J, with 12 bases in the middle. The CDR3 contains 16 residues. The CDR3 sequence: CASSLGFAESNYGYTF. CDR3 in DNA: TGTGCCAGCAGCTTAGGCTTTGCAGAATCTAACTATGGCTACACCTTC.

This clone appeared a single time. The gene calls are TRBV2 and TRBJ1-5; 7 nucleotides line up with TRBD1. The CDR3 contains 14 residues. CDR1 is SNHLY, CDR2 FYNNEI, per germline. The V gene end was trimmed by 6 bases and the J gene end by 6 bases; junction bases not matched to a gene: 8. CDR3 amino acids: CASRPGTAGQPQHF. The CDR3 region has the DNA TGTGCCAGCAGGCCCGGGACAGCGGGTCAGCCCCAGCATTTT.

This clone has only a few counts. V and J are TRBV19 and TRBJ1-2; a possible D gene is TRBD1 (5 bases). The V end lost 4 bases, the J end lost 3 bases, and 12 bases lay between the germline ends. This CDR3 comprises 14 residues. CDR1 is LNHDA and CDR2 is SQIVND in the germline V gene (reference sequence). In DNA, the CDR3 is TGTGCCAGTAGTAGAGAGGACACCTACTATGGCTACACCTTC. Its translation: CASSREDTYYGYTF.

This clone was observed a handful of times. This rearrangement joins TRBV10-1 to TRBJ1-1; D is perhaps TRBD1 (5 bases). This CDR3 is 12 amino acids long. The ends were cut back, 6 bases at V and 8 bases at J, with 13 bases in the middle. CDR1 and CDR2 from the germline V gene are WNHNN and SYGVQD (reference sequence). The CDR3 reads CASSMGTGEAFF. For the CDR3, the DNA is TGCGCCAGCAGCATGGGTACAGGAGAAGCTTTCTTT.